What follows are 23 T cell receptor beta chains derived from one specimen sequenced in a study of OX40 agonist ivuxolimab in advanced cancers. TCRdb keeps only in-frame clones here, not all; method: immunoSEQ multiplex PCR. Here the sample spans approximately 17,000 clones, roughly four fifths being singletons. Material: CD4+ or CD8+ T cells sorted from blood, obtained in a trial of the OX40 agonist ivuxolimab. The source is an adult with an advanced solid tumor such as melanoma, head and neck, liver or kidney cancer.

The CDR3 bases are TGTGCCAGCAGCTTATCAAGGACCGCGGGGCCCCAGCATTTT. Translation: CASSLSRTAGPQHF. V is TRBV7-2 and J is TRBJ1-5; D unclear. The germline CDR1 and CDR2 sequences are SGHTA and FQGNSA. The CDR3 totals 14 residues. V lost 2 bases to trimming and J lost 9 bases, with 14 bases between them.

The rearrangement joins TRBV27 to TRBJ1-2, with D tentatively TRBD1 (6 bases). CDR3 length equals 18 residues. With 8 bases removed from V and 4 bases from J, the gap between germline ends came to 29 bases. Germline CDR1 is MNHEY and CDR2 is SMNVEV (reference sequence). CDR3 DNA sequence: TGTGCCAGCTCTGGGGGCCTTGGCAGGGGCTTAACCCCCTATGGCTACACCTTC. The encoded protein is CASSGGLGRGLTPYGYTF.

J is TRBJ2-7 and V is TRBV9; unclear D gene. V was cut by 0 bases and J by 0 bases, with 16 bases left in between. This CDR3 has 17 amino acids. Germline V gene sequence: CDR1 SGDLS, CDR2 YYNGEE. CDR3 amino acids: CASSVESGVTFSYEQYF. CDR3 sequence (DNA): TGTGCCAGCAGCGTAGAAAGTGGGGTGACGTTCTCCTACGAGCAGTACTTC.

The chain recombines TRBV27 with TRBJ1-2, with TRBD1 matching 8 bases. V was clipped by 6 bases and J by 2 bases; unmatched bases: 11. CDR3 length: 16 residues. Germline loops: CDR1 MNHEY, CDR2 SMNVEV (reference sequence). The CDR3, as DNA: TGTGCCAGCAGCTACAGTGGACAGGGAAGGAACTATGGCTACACCTTC. Translated, it gives CASSYSGQGRNYGYTF.

This chain uses TRBV21-1 with TRBJ1-4; the D call of TRBD1 is as the table states it, not checked on the DNA. TRBV21-1 is labeled a pseudogene. This CDR3 region has 18 residues. The CDR3 nucleotides read TGTGCCAGCAACAGGGACAGGGGGCCCCTCGCAACTAATGAAAAACTGTTTTTT. Its protein product is CASNRDRGPLATNEKLFF.

The chain recombines TRBV7-3 with TRBJ2-2; no clear D gene. Germline V gives CDR1 SGHTA, CDR2 FQGTGA. The CDR3 has 14 amino acids. V lost 10 bases, J lost 7 bases, and 19 bases lay in between. The CDR3 DNA reads TGTGCCATGCGGCCCGTATCCTATGGCGGGGAGCTGTTTTTT. Translated, it gives CAMRPVSYGGELFF.

This clone turned up a few times. This chain connects TRBV7-2 to TRBJ1-6, with D tentatively TRBD1 (6 bases). V lost 5 bases to trimming and J lost 8 bases, with 13 bases between them. This CDR3 is 14 amino acids long. Germline V lookup: CDR1 SGHTA, CDR2 FQGNSA. This chain's CDR3 is CASSQGMGDSPLHF. The CDR3 DNA reads TGTGCCAGCAGCCAGGGGATGGGGGATTCACCCCTCCACTTT.

V usage is TRBV7-9 and J usage is TRBJ1-2, with unresolved D. The V gene's germline CDR1 is SEHNR and CDR2 FQNEAQ (reference sequence). Trimming removed 9 bases from V and 5 bases from J, with 22 bases in between. This CDR3 spans 15 amino acids. Written as DNA, the CDR3 is TGTGCCAGTCTCGATGGGTCACAGCCAAAGTATGGCTACACCTTC. Protein sequence: CASLDGSQPKYGYTF. Looking up the rest from reference TRBV7-9 and TRBJ1-2 gives the full variable domain: DTGVSQNPRHKITKRGQNVTFRCDPISEHNRLYWYRQTLGQGPEFLTYFQNEAQLEKSRLLSDRFSAERPKGSFSTLEIQRTEQGDSAMYLCASLDGSQPKYGYTFGSGTRLTVV.

The J gene is TRBJ2-7, the V gene TRBV5-6, with no clear D. The ends were cut back, 4 bases at V and 3 bases at J, with 11 bases in the middle. CDR1 is SGHDT, CDR2 YYEEEE, per germline. This CDR3 region has 13 residues. The CDR3 loop reads CASSKGRVYEQYF. The CDR3 DNA reads TGTGCCAGCAGCAAAGGACGGGTCTACGAGCAGTACTTC.

The chain couples TRBV27 to TRBJ2-7, with 8 bases matching TRBD1. V dropped 8 bases and J dropped 3; count of bases not matched to a gene: 6. Germline-derived CDR1 and CDR2 are MNHEY and SMNVEV (reference sequence). The CDR3 is 13 amino acids. The CDR3 loop reads CASGLTGGYEQYF. As DNA, the CDR3 is TGTGCCAGCGGATTAACAGGGGGCTACGAGCAGTACTTC.

This chain uses TRBV13 with TRBJ2-1; TRBD1 might be the D (5 bases). This CDR3 spans 13 amino acids. The ends were cut back, 0 bases at V and 10 bases at J, with 10 bases in the middle. Per germline, CDR1 PRHDT and CDR2 FYEKMQ (reference sequence). The CDR3 DNA reads as TGTGCCAGCAGCTTAGGCAGTTCAGGGGAGCAGTTCTTC. It specifies CASSLGSSGEQFF.

The chain recombines TRBV6-8 with TRBJ2-1, with 7 bases identical to TRBD2. From germline, CDR1 is MNHGY and CDR2 SAAAGT. The V gene end was trimmed by 2 bases and the J gene end by 7 bases; junction bases not matched to a gene: 11. The CDR3 consists of 16 residues. The CDR3 loop reads CASSYPLAVAANEQFF. The CDR3 DNA reads TGTGCCAGCAGTTACCCGCTAGCGGTGGCCGCAAATGAGCAGTTCTTC.

On this clone itself: A read error is likely here: a far larger clone is one base away. This chain joins TRBV6-4 and TRBJ2-3; D not certain. This CDR3 is built from 11 residues. The V gene's germline CDR1 is MRHNA and CDR2 SNTAGT. Trimming took 2 bases from V and 3 from J, leaving 0 bases between them. The CDR3 region is CASSDTDTQYF. As DNA, the CDR3 is TGTGCCAGCAGTGACACAGATACGCAGTATTTT.

J is TRBJ2-4 and V is TRBV6-1; tentatively, D is TRBD1 (6 bases). The CDR3 is made up of 15 amino acids. Germline CDR1 reads MNHNS; CDR2 reads SASEGT. V was shortened by 1 base and J by 7 bases, with 14 bases between the two germline ends. The CDR3 region is CASSEVQGGINIQYF. CDR3 nucleotides: TGTGCCAGCAGTGAAGTTCAAGGGGGAATTAACATTCAGTACTTC.

V usage is TRBV7-9 and J usage is TRBJ2-3; D is unresolved. Germline CDR1 and CDR2: SEHNR and FQNEAQ (reference sequence). This CDR3 contains 15 residues. V was clipped by 2 bases and J by 1 base, with 10 bases between them. Written as DNA, the CDR3 is TGTGCCAGCAGCTTACAACTCGTGGGCACAGATACGCAGTATTTT. Amino acids: CASSLQLVGTDTQYF.

The chain is built from TRBV7-9 and TRBJ2-2, with a weak D call TRBD1 (6 bases). V dropped 6 bases and J dropped 4 bases, with 12 bases sitting between them. The V gene's germline CDR1 is SEHNR and CDR2 FQNEAQ (reference sequence). The length of the CDR3 is 14 residues. The CDR3 is CASRLGAGTGELFF. In DNA, the CDR3 is TGTGCCAGCAGGCTGGGGGCCGGCACCGGGGAGCTGTTTTTT.

The chain employs TRBV10-3 and TRBJ1-6; D perhaps matches TRBD1 (5 bases). V lost 2 bases and J 7 bases, leaving 9 bases between the germline ends. This CDR3 spans 14 amino acids. Germline CDR1 and CDR2: ENHRY and SYGVKD. The CDR3 is CAISEDRGNSPLHF. The DNA for the CDR3 is TGTGCCATCAGTGAGGACCGGGGGAATTCACCCCTCCACTTT.

This clone is medium-sized by share. This chain links TRBV5-1 with TRBJ1-1, with a tentative D call TRBD1 (5 bases). This CDR3 is built from 13 residues. The V end lost 4 bases, the J end lost 3 bases, and 10 bases lay between the germline ends. The germline gives CDR1 SGHRS, CDR2 YFSETQ. The CDR3 here is CASSKTEYTEAFF. The CDR3 coding sequence is TGCGCCAGCAGCAAGACAGAGTACACTGAAGCTTTCTTT.

The V call is TRBV28, the J call TRBJ2-7, with TRBD2 matching 10 bases. Germline V gives CDR1 MDHEN, CDR2 SYDVKM. CDR3 size: 15 residues. With V trimmed by 5 bases and J by 0 bases, 4 bases remained unmatched. CDR3 DNA: TGTGCCAGCAGTCCGCGGACTAGCGGCTCCTACGAGCAGTACTTC. This gives the protein CASSPRTSGSYEQYF.

The chain links TRBV13 to TRBJ1-1; weak D call: TRBD1 (6 bases). The germline V gene encodes CDR1 PRHDT and CDR2 FYEKMQ (reference sequence). CDR3 length: 13 residues. V was trimmed by 5 bases and J by 6 bases, leaving 13 bases between them. CDR3: CASSHTGQPEAFF. The DNA for the CDR3 is TGTGCCAGCAGCCACACCGGACAGCCTGAAGCTTTCTTT.

The chain carries TRBV6-1 and TRBJ1-5, with 10 bases aligning to TRBD1. V was pared by 6 bases and J by 7 bases, with 9 bases of the junction left unmatched. CDR1 is MNHNS, CDR2 SASEGT, per germline. The CDR3 has 15 amino acids. The CDR3 bases are TGTGCCAGCAGGGATTTGGGACAGGGGTGGCAGCCCCAGCATTTT. Translating gives CASRDLGQGWQPQHF.

By share, this clone ranks as medium-sized. The DNA of the CDR3 is TGTGCCAGCGAAGAAGCGGGGGGGTTCTACGAGCAGTACTTC. Translation gives CASEEAGGFYEQYF. This chain uses TRBV2 with TRBJ2-7; 10 positions agree with TRBD2. Trimming removed 8 bases from V and 3 bases from J; junction bases left unmatched: 7. This CDR3 comprises 14 residues. CDR1 and CDR2 from the germline V gene are SNHLY and FYNNEI.

This clone was detected once. The V gene is TRBV7-9, the J gene TRBJ2-3; D remains ambiguous. Trimming stripped 5 bases from V and 2 bases from J, with 11 bases between. Germline-derived CDR1 and CDR2 are SEHNR and FQNEAQ (reference sequence). There are 14 residues in the CDR3. As DNA, the CDR3 is TGTGCCAGCAGCCTACGTCGGATCACAGATACGCAGTATTTT. It specifies CASSLRRITDTQYF.